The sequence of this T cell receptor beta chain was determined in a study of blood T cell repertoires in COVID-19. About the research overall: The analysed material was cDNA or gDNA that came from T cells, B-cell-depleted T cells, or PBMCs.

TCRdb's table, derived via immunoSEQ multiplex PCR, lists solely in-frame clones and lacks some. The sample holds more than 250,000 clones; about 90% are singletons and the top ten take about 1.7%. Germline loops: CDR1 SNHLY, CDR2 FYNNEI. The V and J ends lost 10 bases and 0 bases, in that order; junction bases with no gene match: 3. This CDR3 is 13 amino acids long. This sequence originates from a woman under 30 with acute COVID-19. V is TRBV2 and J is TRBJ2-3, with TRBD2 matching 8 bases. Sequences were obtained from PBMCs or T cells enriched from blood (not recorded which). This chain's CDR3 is CATSSGSTDTQYF. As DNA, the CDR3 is TGTGCCACCTCTAGCGGGAGCACAGATACGCAGTATTTT.